This TCR beta chain was retrieved from a study of T cells in Graves' hyperthyroidism and ophthalmopathy (dated by TCRdb to between 2018 and 2021). In terms of the full investigation: Peripheral blood was sampled at the time of initial diagnosis, prior to any treatment. To identify distinguishing TCR V-J signatures, a discovery cohort of around 100 patients was used, comprising 40 to 45 with Graves' ophthalmopathy and under 60 with stable Graves' hyperthyroidism. The paper describes TCR Vbeta CDR3 sequencing of 140 or so peripheral blood samples, made up of about 40 ophthalmopathy patients, around 78 hyperthyroidism patients and 17 progressor patients. In addition, the study compared T-cell repertoires in thyroid tissue and in blood from 6 or 7 Graves' hyperthyroidism patients. The roughly 100 discovery patients were randomly divided into training and test sets at a 7:3 ratio. Prospective prediction of ophthalmopathy was tested in an independent validation cohort consisting of about 19 hyperthyroidism patients and 15 or so patients who later progressed to ophthalmopathy. After blood sampling, hyperthyroidism patients were treated with methimazole at a starting dose of 30 mg daily, and ophthalmopathy patients were treated with high-dose intravenous methylprednisolone. The investigation overall reported the following: In validation, the model predicted progression to ophthalmopathy a median of 6.5 months before onset, with around 70% sensitivity and nearly 75% specificity. In cross-validation, a model built on a 13 V-J signature told ophthalmopathy apart from stable hyperthyroidism with under 90% sensitivity and around 83% specificity, and in testing the same model reached 80%/75%. Most expanded thyroid clonotypes (frequency above 0.001) were also found in blood, which suggests that blood repertoires may mirror thyroid immune responses. No statistical method was used to fix the sample size in advance, and group allocation was not hidden from the investigators.

The TCR beta CDR3 regions were amplified from RNA transcripts. A first-round RT-PCR of the TCR CDR3 used the HTBI primer set with the Qiagen OneStep RT-PCR kit. The libraries were constructed in a second round of multiplex PCR and then size-selected and purified. Libraries were sequenced paired-end with 100 bp reads on an Illumina HiSeq2000. As for the original processing: SOAPnuke was used to process the raw data, with reads discarded if the reads contained adapters or uncalled bases, had a mean Phred below 15, or lacked an exact constant-primer or identifier match. High-quality paired reads were merged with COPE v1.2.5, and unique nucleotide sequences were defined as clonotypes. MiTCR v1.1 was used to align clonotypes to the IMGT TRBV, TRBD and TRBJ reference segments. The analysis included only V-J combinations with a frequency above 0.0001, which together covered roughly 99% of the repertoires. A TCS score was defined as the ratio of F50 (clonal expansion) to E x V (chaos), with BLOSUM62-based TCRdist applied between CDR3 peptides within each V-J. Welch's t-statistics and random forest reduced roughly 530 V-J features to roughly 13, which were used in a naive Bayes classifier (R e1071). TCRdb cleaned the public reads at Q25 with fastp, built clones with MiXCR and kept in-frame beta chains. Duplicate CDR3 protein sequences are folded into a single record with the most common DNA and genes. It is TCRdb's table, rather than the study itself, that gives the V and J calls and clone size. For this sample there are more than 300,000 distinct CDR3 sequences; 14% appear just once. The top ten clones comprise about 18% of the sample.

In regard to this clonotype: There is no known antigen for this receptor. No base quality information exists; no much larger clone differs at one position.

Ophthalmopathy patients had moderately to severely active disease, with a Clinical Activity Score of 3 or more, a NOSPECS grade of 4 or more, and a disease duration of less than 3 months. Patients with uncontrolled infections, other autoimmune diseases, pregnancy or lactation were excluded. Diagnoses were established on the basis of clinical symptoms, serum thyroxine and TRAb, thyroid ultrasound, and orbital computed tomography. Ficoll-Paque density gradient centrifugation was used to isolate PBMCs from about 10 ml of fresh peripheral blood. Total RNA was extracted using Trizol reagent, and RNA quality was assessed on an Agilent 2100 Bioanalyzer. The TCR sequence derives from a woman aged 30 to 39 with Graves' ophthalmopathy. Sequencing was done on a sample of blood.

CDR3 protein: CASRAGPYGYTF. The DNA sequence is as follows: TGTGCCAGCAGAGCCGGGCCTTATGGCTACACCTTC. The V and J segments used are TRBV9 and TRBJ1-2; a confident D gene designation cannot be given. The CDR3, cysteine through phenylalanine, is 12 amino acids long. The kept DNA is CDR3 alone, 36 bases in frame from the first base. From the germline V gene, CDR1 is SGDLS and CDR2 is YYNGEE. V is reduced by 5 bases and J by 5 bases, leaving a spacing of 10 bases between them.